This T cell receptor beta chain was profiled in a study of OX40 agonist ivuxolimab in advanced cancers. Study overall: One patient with hepatocellular carcinoma and two with cutaneous melanoma, three in all, had partial responses. Broader study findings: Clonal expansion in partial responders at 0.1-3.0 mg/kg ranked among the lowest.

If patients had autoimmune disease history or systemic immunosuppression, they were excluded. The germline V gene encodes CDR1 LNHDA and CDR2 SQIVND (reference sequence). V shed 1 base, J shed 0 bases, and the junction held 4 bases outside the gene matches. This CDR3 region has 16 residues. Produced via immunoSEQ multiplex PCR; TCRdb's table is partial and in-frame only. The sample consists of about 73,000 clones, over 80% of them appearing once. Remarks on this clone: Antigen specificity is unknown.

The chain is built from TRBV19 and TRBJ1-1; 8 bases fit TRBD1. This receptor was identified in an adult with an advanced solid tumor such as melanoma, head and neck, liver or kidney cancer. The sequences come from CD4+ or CD8+ T cells sorted from blood, collected in a trial of the OX40 agonist ivuxolimab. This CDR3 reads CASSIGTGIMNTEAFF. The CDR3 DNA reads as TGTGCCAGTAGTATAGGGACAGGGATCATGAACACTGAAGCTTTCTTT.